One TCR beta chain is described in this entry. How the authors handled the data: Using reference gene primer amplification, nucleated cell counts were estimated. This table comes from immunoSEQ multiplex PCR, and its TCRdb copy is limited to in-frame clones, with some not included. V and J calls and clone size are given by that table; D and trimming were obtained from the DNA. This sample has approximately 22,000 clones, with about 73% found just once. Germline V CDR1 and CDR2: KGHSH, LQKENI. The CDR3 is made up of 16 amino acids. The ends were cut back, 0 bases at V and 2 bases at J, with 11 bases in the middle. The data belong to a study of blood T cell repertoires in COVID-19. About the research overall: Acute and convalescent COVID-19 samples came from the United States, Italy and Spain. The cDNA or gDNA used as material had been derived from T cells, B-cell-depleted T cells, or PBMCs.

This chain links TRBV18 with TRBJ1-5; D remains ambiguous. The TCR was taken from a human donor in a cohort sampled during active or convalescent COVID-19. The sample was peripheral blood. The CDR3: CASSPPSARGNQPQHF. The CDR3 DNA sequence: TGTGCCAGCTCACCACCGAGCGCGAGGGGCAATCAGCCCCAGCATTTT. Full variable domain (remainder filled in from reference TRBV18 and TRBJ1-5): NAGVMQNPRHLVRRRGQEARLRCSPMKGHSHVYWYRQLPEEGLKFMVYLQKENIIDESGMPKERFSAEFPKEGPSILRIQQVVRGDSAAYFCASSPPSARGNQPQHFGDGTRLSIL.